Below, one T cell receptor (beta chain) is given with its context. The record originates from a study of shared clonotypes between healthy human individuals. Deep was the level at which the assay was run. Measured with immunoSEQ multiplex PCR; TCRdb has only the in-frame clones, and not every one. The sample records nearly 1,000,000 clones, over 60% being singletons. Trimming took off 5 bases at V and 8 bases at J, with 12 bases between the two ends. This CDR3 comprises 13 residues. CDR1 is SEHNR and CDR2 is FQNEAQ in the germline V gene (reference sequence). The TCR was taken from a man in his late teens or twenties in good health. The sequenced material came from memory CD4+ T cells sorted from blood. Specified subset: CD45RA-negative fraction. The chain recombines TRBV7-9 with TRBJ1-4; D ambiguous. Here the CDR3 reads CASSRTLGEKLFF. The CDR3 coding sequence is TGTGCCAGCAGCCGGACCCTTGGAGAAAAACTGTTTTTT.